Listed here is a single T cell receptor (beta chain). Its antigen is undetermined. This sample was included in a study of cytomegalovirus exposure and HLA in healthy donors. Study background: An early release of data contained roughly 90 million unique TCRs, which came from HLA-typed donors.

Findings and caveats of the study: Associated with cytomegalovirus, according to the listing, were 164 TCR beta chains. Another analysis was done later, and it associated around 17,000 TCR beta sequences with HLA alleles at 0.05 false discovery rate. Rarity characterized most TCR sequences, yet some public TCRs appeared in many donors.

60 Vbeta and 13 Jbeta primers were used in PCR. Using immunoSEQ multiplex PCR, the repertoire was profiled, and TCRdb retains in-frame clones only, with some absent. The data show about 160,000 clones, with approximately 80% seen just once and around 14% held by the top ten. Deletions cut 1 base from V and 9 bases from J, with 19 bases between. CDR1 SGHNT and CDR2 YENEEA come from the germline V gene. The CDR3 is 16 residues long. This clonotype was sampled from a woman in her forties or fifties in good health and CMV-seronegative. The rearrangement uses TRBV11-3 and TRBJ2-1; no clear D gene. The sequenced sample was PBMCs. The DNA of the CDR3 is TGTGCCAGCAGCTTAGGTGTGGGCAACCGCCTCAGTGAGCAGTTCTTC. Translating it yields CASSLGVGNRLSEQFF. Full variable domain (missing parts from reference TRBV11-3 and TRBJ2-1): EAGVVQSPRYKIIEKKQPVAFWCNPISGHNTLYWYLQNLGQGPELLIRYENEEAVDDSQLPKDRFSAERLKGVDSTLKIQPAELGDSAVYLCASSLGVGNRLSEQFFGPGTRLTVL.